This entry lists 18 T cell receptor beta chains sequenced from one sample in a study of cytomegalovirus exposure and HLA in healthy donors. Both 60 Vbeta primers and 13 Jbeta primers went into the PCR. The assay was immunoSEQ multiplex PCR, and TCRdb's table has in-frame clones only and misses some. The sample carries approximately 120,000 clones, approximately 75% recorded once. The source material was PBMCs. The receptors originated from a woman aged 45-65 years in good health and CMV-seronegative.

The gene calls are TRBV28 and TRBJ2-7; no clear D gene. Germline values: CDR1 MDHEN, CDR2 SYDVKM. The V and J ends lost 7 bases and 6 bases respectively, with 19 bases between them. The length of the CDR3 is 14 residues. CDR3 nucleotides: TGTGCCAGCAACGTCCCCTCGGGTAGGAGCGAGCAGTACTTC. This codes for CASNVPSGRSEQYF.

V gene TRBV4-2 combines with J gene TRBJ2-1; 8 bases match TRBD2. The V gene's germline CDR1 is LGHNA and CDR2 YNFKEQ. J lost 7 bases, V lost 4 bases, and 12 bases had no gene match. This CDR3 comprises 16 residues. Written as DNA, the CDR3 is TGTGCCAGCAGCCCCCGACTAGCGCAGGGGTGGAATGAGCAGTTCTTC. Translation gives CASSPRLAQGWNEQFF.

This sequence joins TRBV27 and TRBJ1-5; TRBD1 agrees at 7 bases. V shed 3 bases and J 1 base; nucleotides not matched to a gene: 9. CDR1 is MNHEY, CDR2 SMNVEV, per germline (reference sequence). The CDR3 length is 17 residues. CDR3 residues: CASSFRGSQGSNQPQHF. CDR3 sequence (DNA): TGTGCCAGCAGTTTTCGAGGTTCACAGGGGAGCAATCAGCCCCAGCATTTT.

The V gene is TRBV28, the J gene TRBJ1-1, with 8 bases matching TRBD1. J gave up 2 bases and V 6 bases, and 8 bases lay outside the gene matches. The CDR3 is made up of 15 amino acids. The V gene's germline CDR1 is MDHEN and CDR2 SYDVKM. CDR3 loop: CASSLPGTGNTEAFF. CDR3 DNA: TGTGCCAGCAGCTTACCCGGGACAGGAAACACTGAAGCTTTCTTT.

The chain joins TRBV6-1 to TRBJ1-2; the D gene is possibly TRBD1 (6 bases). Germline CDR1 is MNHNS and CDR2 is SASEGT. The CDR3 loop spans 13 amino acids. The ends were cut back, 6 bases at V and 4 bases at J, with 12 bases in the middle. The CDR3 nucleotides are TGTGCCAGCAGGACGGGGACATCCTATGGCTACACCTTC. The encoded protein is CASRTGTSYGYTF.

Notes on this clone: The final CDR3 position lacks the conserved phenylalanine or tryptophan, pointing to a likely read error. The chain has TRBV6-6 and TRBJ1-1; D may be TRBD1 (5 bases). The length of the CDR3 is 12 residues. Germline assignment: CDR1 MNHNY and CDR2 SVGAGI (reference sequence). V lost 7 bases and J lost 6, with 12 bases in between. CDR3 sequence reads: CASTKGVPEAFL. DNA for the CDR3: TGTGCCAGCACGAAAGGGGTGCCTGAAGCTTTCCTT.

The chain is built from TRBV7-8 and TRBJ1-1; tentatively, D is TRBD1 (5 bases). The germline CDR1 and CDR2 sequences are SGHVS and FQNEAQ. Trimming took 6 bases from V and 6 from J, leaving 20 bases between them. The CDR3 consists of 15 residues. CDR3 DNA sequence: TGTGCCAGCAGGATTAGGTGGGGGGATGGGGCTGAAGCTTTCTTT. Its translation: CASRIRWGDGAEAFF.

The chain couples TRBV27 to TRBJ2-7; 12 bases line up with TRBD1. V lost 4 bases and J lost 9; bases outside the gene matches: 10. CDR3 length: 15 amino acids. The germline V gene has CDR1 MNHEY and CDR2 SMNVEV (reference sequence). The chain's CDR3 is CASSWDRGQKTGQYF. For the CDR3, the DNA is TGTGCCAGCAGTTGGGACAGGGGGCAAAAGACGGGGCAGTACTTC.

This sequence joins TRBV18 and TRBJ2-7; 9 positions agree with TRBD1. The ends lost 2 bases at V and 4 bases at J; junction bases unmatched: 3. The CDR3 is 14 residues long. Germline assignment: CDR1 KGHSH and CDR2 LQKENI. The chain's CDR3 is CASSPGQGLYEQYF. The CDR3 region has the DNA TGTGCCAGCTCACCAGGACAGGGGTTATACGAGCAGTACTTC.

The J gene is TRBJ2-1, the V gene TRBV2; D perhaps matches TRBD2 (5 bases). V was clipped by 1 base and J by 5 bases, with 15 bases between them. The CDR3 loop spans 16 amino acids. Germline CDR1 reads SNHLY; CDR2 reads FYNNEI. The CDR3 here is CASSEDPAIANNEQFF. The CDR3 nucleotides read TGTGCCAGCAGTGAAGATCCTGCTATAGCGAACAATGAGCAGTTCTTC. The complete variable domain, with remaining parts taken from reference TRBV2 and TRBJ2-1, reads EPEVTQTPSHQVTQMGQEVILRCVPISNHLYFYWYRQILGQKVEFLVSFYNNEISEKSEIFDDQFSVERPDGSNFTLKIRSTKLEDSAMYFCASSEDPAIANNEQFFGPGTRLTVL.

As concerns this clone: One end of the junction is discordant with germline, which a read error may explain. The chain links TRBV7-3 to TRBJ2-1; 9 nucleotides match TRBD2. Germline CDR1 and CDR2: SGHTA and FQGTGA. This CDR3 comprises 15 residues. The CDR3: CASSSSGNSDNEQFF. The CDR3 DNA reads as TGTGCCAGCAGCTCTAGCGGGAACTCCGACAATGAGCAGTTCTTC.

This sequence joins TRBV27 and TRBJ1-5; D unclear. The CDR3 runs 13 residues. The V end was cut by 5 bases, the J end by 5 bases, with 10 bases between. Germline CDR1 MNHEY, CDR2 SMNVEV (reference sequence). CDR3 DNA: TGTGCCAGCAGTCTGGGCCGTCATCAGCCCCAGCATTTT. Translation gives CASSLGRHQPQHF.

This chain uses TRBV15 with TRBJ2-3; D is possibly TRBD1 (6 bases). CDR3 length equals 14 residues. Germline CDR1 and CDR2: LNHNV and YYDKDF (reference sequence). Trimming left V 1 base short and J 5 bases short, with 10 bases between. The CDR3 nucleotides are TGTGCCACCAGCAGAGGACAGGCGGTAGATACGCAGTATTTT. Translating it yields CATSRGQAVDTQYF.

The count of this clone is one. The chain employs TRBV27 and TRBJ2-5; 8 positions agree with TRBD2. Losses at the gene ends were 0 bases for V and 6 bases for J; bases not matched to a gene: 3. Germline V gene lookup returns CDR1 MNHEY and CDR2 SMNVEV (reference sequence). The CDR3 has 14 amino acids. The CDR3 DNA reads as TGTGCCAGCAGTTTATCGAGCGGGAGTCAGACCCAGTACTTC. Its translation is CASSLSSGSQTQYF.

This clone turned up a few times. The J gene is TRBJ2-3, the V gene TRBV6-1, with 9 bases lining up with TRBD2. The V gene's germline CDR1 is MNHNS and CDR2 SASEGT. The length of the CDR3 is 15 residues. The V gene end was trimmed by 0 bases and the J gene end by 4 bases; junction bases not matched to a gene: 2. In DNA form, the CDR3 reads TGTGCCAGCAGTGAAGCTAGCGGGAGCCCAGATACGCAGTATTTT. This gives the protein CASSEASGSPDTQYF.

This clone was seen just once. The chain couples TRBV27 to TRBJ1-5; D is uncertain. In germline, CDR1 is MNHEY, CDR2 SMNVEV (reference sequence). V was shortened by 3 bases and J by 0 bases, with 12 bases between the two germline ends. The CDR3 sequence is 16 residues long. CDR3: CASSFGGSGSNQPQHF. Written as DNA, the CDR3 is TGTGCCAGCAGTTTTGGTGGGTCAGGTAGCAATCAGCCCCAGCATTTT.

The chain employs TRBV11-2 and TRBJ2-3; TRBD2 matches at 9 bases. V lost 2 bases, J lost 5 bases, and 8 bases stayed unmatched. Per germline, CDR1 SGHAT and CDR2 FQNNGV. The CDR3 sequence is 16 residues long. The DNA for the CDR3 is TGTGCCAGCAGCTTAAGACTAGCGGCCGGCGTAGATACGCAGTATTTT. It translates to CASSLRLAAGVDTQYF.

This sequence joins TRBV28 and TRBJ2-5, with a tentative D call TRBD1 (6 bases). Deletions cut 11 bases from V and 5 bases from J, with 15 bases between. This CDR3 is 12 amino acids long. Looked up from germline, CDR1 is MDHEN and CDR2 is SYDVKM. CDR3 residues: CASTGQAETQYF. The CDR3 region has the DNA TGTGCCTCAACAGGGCAGGCGGAGACCCAGTACTTC.